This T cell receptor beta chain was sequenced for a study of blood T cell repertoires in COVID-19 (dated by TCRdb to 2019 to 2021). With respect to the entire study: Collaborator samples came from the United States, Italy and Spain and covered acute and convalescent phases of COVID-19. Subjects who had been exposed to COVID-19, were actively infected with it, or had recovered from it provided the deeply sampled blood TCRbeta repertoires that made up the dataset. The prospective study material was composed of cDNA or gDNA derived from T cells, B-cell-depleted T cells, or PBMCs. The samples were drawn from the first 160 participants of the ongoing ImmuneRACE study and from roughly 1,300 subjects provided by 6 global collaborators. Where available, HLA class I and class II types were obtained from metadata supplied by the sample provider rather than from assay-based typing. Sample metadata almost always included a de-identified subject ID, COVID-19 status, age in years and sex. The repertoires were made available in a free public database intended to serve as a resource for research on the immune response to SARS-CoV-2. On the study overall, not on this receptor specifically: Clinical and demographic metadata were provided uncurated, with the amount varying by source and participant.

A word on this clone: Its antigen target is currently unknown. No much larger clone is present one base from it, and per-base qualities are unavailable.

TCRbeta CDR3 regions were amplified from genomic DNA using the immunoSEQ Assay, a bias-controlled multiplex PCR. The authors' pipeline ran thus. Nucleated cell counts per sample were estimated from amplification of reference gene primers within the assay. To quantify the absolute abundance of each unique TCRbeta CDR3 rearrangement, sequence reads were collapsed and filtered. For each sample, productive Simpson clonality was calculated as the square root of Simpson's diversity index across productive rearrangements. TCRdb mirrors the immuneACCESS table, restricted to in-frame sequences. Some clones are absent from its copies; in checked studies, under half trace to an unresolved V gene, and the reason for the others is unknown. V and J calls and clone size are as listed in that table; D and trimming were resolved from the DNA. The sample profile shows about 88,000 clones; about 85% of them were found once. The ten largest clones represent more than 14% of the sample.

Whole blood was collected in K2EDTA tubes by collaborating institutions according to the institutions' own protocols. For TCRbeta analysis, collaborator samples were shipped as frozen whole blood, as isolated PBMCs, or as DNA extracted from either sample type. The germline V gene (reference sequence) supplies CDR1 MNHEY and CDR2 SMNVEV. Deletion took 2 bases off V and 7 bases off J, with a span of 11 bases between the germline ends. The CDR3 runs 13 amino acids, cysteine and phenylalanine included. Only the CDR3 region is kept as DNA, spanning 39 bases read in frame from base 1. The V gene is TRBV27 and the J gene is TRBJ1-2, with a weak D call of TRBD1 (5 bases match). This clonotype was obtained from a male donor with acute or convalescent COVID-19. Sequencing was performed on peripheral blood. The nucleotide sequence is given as TGTGCCAGCAGTTTAGCGACGGGGGGTGGCTACACCTTC. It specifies CASSLATGGGYTF.